The text below deals with one TCR beta chain. Its cognate antigen has yet to be identified. Base qualities are not at hand, and no much larger clone is one base apart. V is shortened by 0 bases, J by 4 bases, and the region joining them spans 7 bases. CDR1 and CDR2 were assigned from the germline V gene (reference sequence) as MNHNY and SVGAGI. The CDR3 starts with the cysteine, ends with the phenylalanine, and has 13 residues. Just CDR3 DNA is preserved here, 39 bases in frame from base 1. The study evaluated CTLA-4 blockade (ipilimumab) given together with focal radiation therapy in patients who had chemo-refractory metastatic non-small-cell lung cancer. The library was built by means of the immunoSEQ multiplex PCR assay. Not all clones reach the TCRdb copy of this immuneACCESS table, which keeps in-frame sequences only. Checked studies attribute under half of the gap to unresolved V genes and leave the rest unexplained. This sample comprises around 42,000 clones, around 63% of them detected only once. Approximately 17% of the sample rests with the top ten.

This specimen comes from a study of radiotherapy plus CTLA-4 blockade in lung cancer (dated by TCRdb to the late 2010s). A note on the overall study: Among enrolled patients, under 20% had an objective response and about 30% reached disease control. What the work shows at the level of the full study, not this receptor alone: After treatment with radiotherapy and ipilimumab, TCR clones that originated in tumors expanded in peripheral blood. The strongest predictors of response, as reported, were early dynamic changes in blood T cell clones along with a rise in serum interferon-beta after radiation.

Recombination connected TRBV6-6 to TRBJ2-7, with the identity of the D gene unclear. This receptor was identified in a human donor with non-small cell lung cancer who had a partial response to radiotherapy plus ipilimumab. The starting material was peripheral blood, obtained from a patient treated with radiotherapy plus ipilimumab. The nucleotide sequence reads TGTGCCAGCAGTTACTCGAACAGATACGAGCAGTACTTC. This gives the protein CASSYSNRYEQYF.